This T cell receptor beta chain was found in a study of blood T cell repertoires in COVID-19. Study-level information: Both acute and convalescent COVID-19 samples were obtained from the United States, Italy and Spain. T cells, B-cell-depleted T cells, or PBMCs provided the cDNA or gDNA that served as material.

This clone was recorded only once. Per the authors' pipeline: Estimated nucleated cell counts came from reference gene primer amplification. Produced via immunoSEQ multiplex PCR; TCRdb's table is partial and in-frame only. V and J calls and clone size are those listed in that table; D and trimming were worked out from the DNA. Altogether 60,000 or so clones are present, around 91% being singletons, with the ten largest covering 14%. The sequenced material came from peripheral blood. The clonotype comes from an older woman with active COVID-19.

Here the CDR3 reads CASSSPGQQPHGIQYF. CDR3 sequence (DNA): TGTGCCAGCAGCTCACCCGGACAGCAACCCCATGGCATTCAGTACTTC. This chain links TRBV7-2 with TRBJ2-4; D perhaps matches TRBD1 (6 bases). CDR1 is SGHTA and CDR2 is FQGNSA in the germline V gene. The CDR3 totals 16 residues. The V end was cut by 4 bases, the J end by 9 bases, with 22 bases between.